This TCR beta chain was found in a study of T cells in women clearing cervical HPV infection. Whole-study context: Controls were women whose single incident HPV16 infection cleared within 12 months without precancer or cancer.

Sequencing used immunoSEQ multiplex PCR; TCRdb keeps in-frame clones, though not all of them. The repertoire table contains approximately 34,000 clones. On this clone itself: The observed sequence ends 3 residues before the CDR3 terminus, with the missing tail filled in from the germline J gene. The same CDR3 also results from other DNA sequences found in this sample.

In germline, CDR1 is KGHSH, CDR2 LQKENI. The CDR3 is 17 amino acids. J gave up 4 bases and V 3 bases, and 12 bases lay outside the gene matches. Sequenced sample: blood buffy coat. This sequence was found in a woman between 18 and 75 years old with a cervical HPV16 infection that either progressed to CIN3+ or cleared (not recorded which). The chain is built from TRBV18 and TRBJ2-1; TRBD2 agrees at 7 bases. The covered CDR3 bases are TGTGCCAGCTCACCTCGGGACGCGTCGGGGGGTTACAATGAG. As protein: CASSPRDASGGYNE. The CDR3 as a whole reads CASSPRDASGGYNEQFF.